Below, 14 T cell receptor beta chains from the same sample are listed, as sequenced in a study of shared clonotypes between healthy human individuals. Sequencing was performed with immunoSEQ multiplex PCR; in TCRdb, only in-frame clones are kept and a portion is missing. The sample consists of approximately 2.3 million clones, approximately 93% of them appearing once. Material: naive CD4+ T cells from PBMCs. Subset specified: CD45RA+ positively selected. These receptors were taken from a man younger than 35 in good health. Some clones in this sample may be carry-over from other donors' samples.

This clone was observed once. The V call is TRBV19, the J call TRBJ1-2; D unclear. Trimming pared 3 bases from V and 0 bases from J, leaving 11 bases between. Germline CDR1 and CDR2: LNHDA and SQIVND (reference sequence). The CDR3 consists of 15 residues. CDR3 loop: CASSMVPTTNYGYTF. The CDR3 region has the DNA TGTGCCAGTAGTATGGTACCGACAACTAACTATGGCTACACCTTC.

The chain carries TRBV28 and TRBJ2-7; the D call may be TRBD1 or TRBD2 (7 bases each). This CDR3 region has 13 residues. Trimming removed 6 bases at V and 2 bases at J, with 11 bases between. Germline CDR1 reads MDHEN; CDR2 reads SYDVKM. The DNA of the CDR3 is TGTGCCAGCAGAGCGGGACAGACCTACGAGCAGTACTTC. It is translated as CASRAGQTYEQYF.

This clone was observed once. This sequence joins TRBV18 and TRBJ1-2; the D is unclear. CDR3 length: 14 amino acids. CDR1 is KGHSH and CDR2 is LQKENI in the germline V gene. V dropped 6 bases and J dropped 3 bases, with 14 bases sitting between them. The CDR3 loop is CASSQMTADYGYTF. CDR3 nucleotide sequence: TGTGCCAGCTCCCAGATGACCGCCGACTATGGCTACACCTTC. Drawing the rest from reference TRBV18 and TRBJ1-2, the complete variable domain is NAGVMQNPRHLVRRRGQEARLRCSPMKGHSHVYWYRQLPEEGLKFMVYLQKENIIDESGMPKERFSAEFPKEGPSILRIQQVVRGDSAAYFCASSQMTADYGYTFGSGTRLTVV.

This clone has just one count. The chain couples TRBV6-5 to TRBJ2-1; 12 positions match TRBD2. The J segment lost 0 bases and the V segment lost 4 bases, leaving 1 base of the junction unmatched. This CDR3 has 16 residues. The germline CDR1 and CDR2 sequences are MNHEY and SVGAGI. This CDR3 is CASSWTSGDSYNEQFF. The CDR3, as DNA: TGTGCCAGCAGTTGGACTAGCGGGGACTCCTACAATGAGCAGTTCTTC.

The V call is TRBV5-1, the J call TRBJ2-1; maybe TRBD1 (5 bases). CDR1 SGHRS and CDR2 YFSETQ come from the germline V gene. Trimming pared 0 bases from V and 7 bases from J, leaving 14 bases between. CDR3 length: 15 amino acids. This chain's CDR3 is CASSLGALGVNEQFF. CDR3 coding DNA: TGCGCCAGCAGCTTGGGAGCGCTAGGGGTTAATGAGCAGTTCTTC.

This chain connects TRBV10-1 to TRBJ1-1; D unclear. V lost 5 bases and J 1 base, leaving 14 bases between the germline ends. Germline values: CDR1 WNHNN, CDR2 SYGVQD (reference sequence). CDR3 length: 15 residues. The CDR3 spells CASSQISGRNTEAFF. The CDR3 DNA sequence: TGCGCCAGCAGTCAAATATCCGGGAGGAACACTGAAGCTTTCTTT.

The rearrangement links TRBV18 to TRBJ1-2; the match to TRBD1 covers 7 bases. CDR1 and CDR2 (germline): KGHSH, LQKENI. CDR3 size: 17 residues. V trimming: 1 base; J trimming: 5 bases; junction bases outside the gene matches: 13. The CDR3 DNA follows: TGTGCCAGCTCACCACTCCAGGGGGATCAGGGCGCTTATGGCTACACCTTC. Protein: CASSPLQGDQGAYGYTF.

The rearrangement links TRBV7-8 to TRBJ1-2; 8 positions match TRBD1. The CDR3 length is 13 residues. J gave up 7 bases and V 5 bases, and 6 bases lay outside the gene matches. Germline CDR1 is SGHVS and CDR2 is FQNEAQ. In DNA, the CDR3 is TGTGCCAGCAGCCCGGACAGGGAAGCTGGCTACACCTTC. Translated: CASSPDREAGYTF.

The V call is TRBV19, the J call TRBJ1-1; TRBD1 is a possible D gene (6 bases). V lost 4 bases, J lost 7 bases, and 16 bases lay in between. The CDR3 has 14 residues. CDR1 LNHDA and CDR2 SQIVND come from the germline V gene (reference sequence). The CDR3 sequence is CASSRRTATDEAFF. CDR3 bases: TGTGCCAGTAGTAGACGGACAGCTACAGATGAAGCTTTCTTT. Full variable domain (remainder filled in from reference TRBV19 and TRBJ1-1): DGGITQSPKYLFRKEGQNVTLSCEQNLNHDAMYWYRQDPGQGLRLIYYSQIVNDFQKGDIAEGYSVSREKKESFPLTVTSAQKNPTAFYLCASSRRTATDEAFFGQGTRLTVV.

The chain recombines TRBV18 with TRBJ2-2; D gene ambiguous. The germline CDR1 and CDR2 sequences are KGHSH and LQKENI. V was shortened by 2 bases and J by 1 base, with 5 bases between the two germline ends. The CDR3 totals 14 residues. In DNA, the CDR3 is TGTGCCAGCTCACCAAGCGTGAACACCGGGGAGCTGTTTTTT. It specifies CASSPSVNTGELFF.

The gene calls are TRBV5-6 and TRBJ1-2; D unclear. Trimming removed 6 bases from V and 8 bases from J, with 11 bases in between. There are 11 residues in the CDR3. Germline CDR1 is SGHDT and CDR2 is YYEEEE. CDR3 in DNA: TGTGCCAGCATCAAAAATGGGGGCTACACCTTC. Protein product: CASIKNGGYTF.

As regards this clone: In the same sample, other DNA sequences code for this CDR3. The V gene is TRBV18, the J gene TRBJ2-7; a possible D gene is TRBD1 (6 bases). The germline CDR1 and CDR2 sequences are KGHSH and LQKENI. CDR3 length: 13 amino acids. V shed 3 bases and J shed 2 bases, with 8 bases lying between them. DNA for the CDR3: TGTGCCAGCTCACCCGGACAGCCCTACGAGCAGTACTTC. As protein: CASSPGQPYEQYF.

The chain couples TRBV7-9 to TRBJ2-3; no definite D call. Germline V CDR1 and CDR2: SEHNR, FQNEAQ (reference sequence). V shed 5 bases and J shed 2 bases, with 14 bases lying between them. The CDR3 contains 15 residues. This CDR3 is CASSRSTAITDTQYF. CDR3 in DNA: TGTGCCAGCAGCCGAAGCACAGCCATCACAGATACGCAGTATTTT.

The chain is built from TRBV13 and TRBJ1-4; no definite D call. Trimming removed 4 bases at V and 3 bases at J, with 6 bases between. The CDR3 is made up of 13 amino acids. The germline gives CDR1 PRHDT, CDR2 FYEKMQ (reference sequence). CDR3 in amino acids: CASSSGPNEKLFF. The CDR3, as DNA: TGTGCCAGCAGCTCCGGGCCTAATGAAAAACTGTTTTTT.